This T cell receptor beta chain stems from a study of PD-L1 blockade in urothelial cancer. Sequencing used immunoSEQ multiplex PCR; TCRdb keeps in-frame clones, though not all of them. The sample yields 20,000 to 25,000 clones, 90% seen once. The CDR3 extends over 16 amino acids. Trimming cost V 4 bases and J 3 bases, with 20 bases left between them. CDR1 is SGHNT and CDR2 is YYREEE in the germline V gene (reference sequence). This sequence originates from an older woman with urothelial cancer. V is TRBV5-4 and J is TRBJ2-7; D possibly corresponds to TRBD1 (6 bases). The starting material was PBMCs, obtained around atezolizumab (anti-PD-L1) treatment. The CDR3 region has the DNA TGTGCCAGCAGCCCAGCTACAGGGCCAGGGTACTACGAGCAGTACTTC. Translation: CASSPATGPGYYEQYF.